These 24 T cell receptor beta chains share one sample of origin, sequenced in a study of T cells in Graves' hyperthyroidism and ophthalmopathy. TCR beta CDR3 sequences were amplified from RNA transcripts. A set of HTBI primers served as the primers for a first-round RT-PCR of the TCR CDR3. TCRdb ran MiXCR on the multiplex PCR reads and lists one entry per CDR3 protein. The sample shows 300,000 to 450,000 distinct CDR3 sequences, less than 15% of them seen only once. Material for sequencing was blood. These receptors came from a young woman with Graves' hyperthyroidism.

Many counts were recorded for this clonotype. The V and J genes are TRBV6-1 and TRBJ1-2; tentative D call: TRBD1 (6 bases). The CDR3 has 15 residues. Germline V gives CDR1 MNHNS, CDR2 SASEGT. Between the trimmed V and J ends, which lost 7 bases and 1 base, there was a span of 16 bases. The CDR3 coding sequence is TGTGCCAGCAACTCGGGGGCAGGCCTTAACTATGGCTACACCTTC. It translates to CASNSGAGLNYGYTF.

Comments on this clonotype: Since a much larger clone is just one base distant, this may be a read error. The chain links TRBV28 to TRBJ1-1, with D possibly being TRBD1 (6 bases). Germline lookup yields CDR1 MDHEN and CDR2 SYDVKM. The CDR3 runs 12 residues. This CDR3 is CASGLQTGRTFF. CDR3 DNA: TGTGCCAGCGGTTTACAAACAGGGAGAACTTTCTTT.

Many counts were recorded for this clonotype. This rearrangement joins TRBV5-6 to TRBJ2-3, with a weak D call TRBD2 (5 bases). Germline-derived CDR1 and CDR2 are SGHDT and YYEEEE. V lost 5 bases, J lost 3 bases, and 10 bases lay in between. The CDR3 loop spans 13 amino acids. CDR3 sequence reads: CASSARGTDTQYF. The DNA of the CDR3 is TGTGCCAGCAGTGCACGGGGAACAGATACGCAGTATTTT.

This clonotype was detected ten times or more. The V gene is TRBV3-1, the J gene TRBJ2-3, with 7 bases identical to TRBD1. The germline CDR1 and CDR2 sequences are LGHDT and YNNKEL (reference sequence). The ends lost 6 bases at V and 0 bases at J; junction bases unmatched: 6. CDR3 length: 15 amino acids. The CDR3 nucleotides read TGTGCCAGCAGAGAGGGGGCGGCTAGCACAGATACGCAGTATTTT. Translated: CASREGAASTDTQYF.

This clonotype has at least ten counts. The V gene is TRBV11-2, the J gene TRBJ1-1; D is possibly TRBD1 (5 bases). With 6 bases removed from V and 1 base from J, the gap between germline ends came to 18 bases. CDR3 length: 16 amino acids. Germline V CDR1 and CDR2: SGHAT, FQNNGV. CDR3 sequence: CASRSSGQSENTEAFF. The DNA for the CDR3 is TGTGCCAGCAGATCTTCAGGGCAATCCGAGAACACTGAAGCTTTCTTT.

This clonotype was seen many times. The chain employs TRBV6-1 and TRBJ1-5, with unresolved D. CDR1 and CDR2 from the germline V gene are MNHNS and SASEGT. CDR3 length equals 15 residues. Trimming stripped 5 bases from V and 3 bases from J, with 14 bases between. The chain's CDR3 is CASSYSGANNQPQHF. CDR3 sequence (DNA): TGTGCCAGCAGTTACTCAGGCGCTAACAATCAGCCCCAGCATTTT.

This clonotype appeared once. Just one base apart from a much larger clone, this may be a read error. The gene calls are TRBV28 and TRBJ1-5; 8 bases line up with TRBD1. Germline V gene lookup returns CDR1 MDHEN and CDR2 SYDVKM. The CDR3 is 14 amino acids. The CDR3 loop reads CTSSFQGARQPQHF. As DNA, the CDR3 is TGTACCAGCAGTTTCCAGGGGGCAAGACAGCCCCAGCATTTT.

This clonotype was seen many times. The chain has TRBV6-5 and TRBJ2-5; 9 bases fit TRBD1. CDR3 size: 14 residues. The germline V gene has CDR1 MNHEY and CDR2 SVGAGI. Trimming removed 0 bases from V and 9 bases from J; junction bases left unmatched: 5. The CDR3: CASSYSEDRGAQYF. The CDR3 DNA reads TGTGCCAGCAGTTACTCAGAGGACAGGGGAGCCCAGTACTTC.

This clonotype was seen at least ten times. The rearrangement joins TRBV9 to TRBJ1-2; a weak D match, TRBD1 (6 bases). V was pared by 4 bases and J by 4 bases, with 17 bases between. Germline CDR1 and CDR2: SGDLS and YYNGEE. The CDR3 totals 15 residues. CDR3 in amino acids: CASSLRSSGAYGYTF. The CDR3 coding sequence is TGTGCCAGCAGCCTCCGATCATCGGGGGCCTATGGCTACACCTTC. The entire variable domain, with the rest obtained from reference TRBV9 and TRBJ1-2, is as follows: DSGVTQTPKHLITATGQRVTLRCSPRSGDLSVYWYQQSLDQGLQFLIQYYNGEERAKGNILERFSAQQFPDLHSELNLSSLELGDSALYFCASSLRSSGAYGYTFGSGTRLTVV.

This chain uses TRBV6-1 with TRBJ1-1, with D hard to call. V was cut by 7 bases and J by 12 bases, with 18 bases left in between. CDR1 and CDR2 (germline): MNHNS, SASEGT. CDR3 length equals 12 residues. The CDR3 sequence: CASTIQGLVSFF. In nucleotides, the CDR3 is TGTGCCAGCACCATTCAAGGACTGGTATCTTTCTTT.

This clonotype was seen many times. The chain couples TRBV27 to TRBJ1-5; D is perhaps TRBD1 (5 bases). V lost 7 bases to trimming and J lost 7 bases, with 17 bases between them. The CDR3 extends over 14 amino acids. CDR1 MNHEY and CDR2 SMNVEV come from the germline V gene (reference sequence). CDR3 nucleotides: TGTGCCAGCACCCCGGGAGGGGTAGGGCAGCCCCAGCATTTT. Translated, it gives CASTPGGVGQPQHF.

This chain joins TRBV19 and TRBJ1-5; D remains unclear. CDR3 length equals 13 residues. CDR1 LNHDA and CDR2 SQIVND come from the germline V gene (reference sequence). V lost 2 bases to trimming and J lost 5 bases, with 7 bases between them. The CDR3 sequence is CASSILRYQPQHF. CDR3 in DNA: TGTGCCAGTAGTATACTACGATATCAGCCCCAGCATTTT.

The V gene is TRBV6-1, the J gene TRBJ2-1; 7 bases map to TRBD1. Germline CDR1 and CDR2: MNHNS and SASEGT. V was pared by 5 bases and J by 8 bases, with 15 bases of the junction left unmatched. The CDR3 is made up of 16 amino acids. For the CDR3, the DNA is TGTGCCAGCAGTCCTCCCGGACGAGGGGGCTTGTATGAGCAGTTCTTC. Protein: CASSPPGRGGLYEQFF.

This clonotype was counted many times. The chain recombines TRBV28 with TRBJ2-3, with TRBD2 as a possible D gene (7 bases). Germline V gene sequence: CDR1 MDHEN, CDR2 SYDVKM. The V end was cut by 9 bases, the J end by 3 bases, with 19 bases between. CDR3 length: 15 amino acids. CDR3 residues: CASIPWGGPTDTQYF. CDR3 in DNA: TGTGCCAGTATACCGTGGGGGGGGCCTACAGATACGCAGTATTTT.

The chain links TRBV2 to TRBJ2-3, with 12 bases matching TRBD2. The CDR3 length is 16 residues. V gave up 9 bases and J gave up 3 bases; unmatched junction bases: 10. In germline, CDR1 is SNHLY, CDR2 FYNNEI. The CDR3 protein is CASRGLAGGETDTQYF. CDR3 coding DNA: TGTGCCAGTAGGGGGCTAGCGGGGGGGGAGACAGATACGCAGTATTTT.

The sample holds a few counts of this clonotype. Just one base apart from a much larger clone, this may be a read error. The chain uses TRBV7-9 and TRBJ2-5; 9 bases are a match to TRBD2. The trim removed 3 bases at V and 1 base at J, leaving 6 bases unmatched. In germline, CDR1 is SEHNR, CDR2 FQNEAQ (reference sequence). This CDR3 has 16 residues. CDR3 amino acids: CASSFRLAGLQETQYF. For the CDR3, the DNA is TGTGCCAGCAGCTTCCGGCTAGCGGGACTCCAAGAGACCCAGTACTTC. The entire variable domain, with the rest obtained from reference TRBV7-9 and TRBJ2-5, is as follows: DTGVSQNPRHKITKRGQNVTFRCDPISEHNRLYWYRQTLGQGPEFLTYFQNEAQLEKSRLLSDRFSAERPKGSFSTLEIQRTEQGDSAMYLCASSFRLAGLQETQYFGPGTRLLVL.

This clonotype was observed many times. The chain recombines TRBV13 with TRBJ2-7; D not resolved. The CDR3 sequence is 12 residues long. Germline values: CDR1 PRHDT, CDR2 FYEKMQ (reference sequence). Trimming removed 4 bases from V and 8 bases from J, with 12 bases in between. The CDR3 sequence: CASSSRVFKQYF. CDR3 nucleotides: TGTGCCAGCAGCTCAAGGGTCTTCAAGCAGTACTTC.

The CDR3 sequence is CASRKGSNQPQHF. The CDR3 DNA is TGTGCCAGCAGGAAGGGGAGCAATCAGCCCCAGCATTTT. This rearrangement joins TRBV6-2 or TRBV6-3 to TRBJ1-5; D possibly corresponds to TRBD1 (5 bases). CDR1 MNHEY and CDR2 SVGEGT come from the germline V gene. The CDR3 extends over 13 amino acids. V gave up 6 bases and J gave up 1 base, with 7 bases separating them.

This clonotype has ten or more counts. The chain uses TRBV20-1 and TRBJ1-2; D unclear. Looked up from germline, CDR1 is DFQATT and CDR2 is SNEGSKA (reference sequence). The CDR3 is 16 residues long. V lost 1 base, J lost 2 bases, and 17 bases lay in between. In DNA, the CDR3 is TGCAGTGCTAGAGTAAGGGTGGTTATAGAGAACTATGGCTACACCTTC. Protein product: CSARVRVVIENYGYTF.

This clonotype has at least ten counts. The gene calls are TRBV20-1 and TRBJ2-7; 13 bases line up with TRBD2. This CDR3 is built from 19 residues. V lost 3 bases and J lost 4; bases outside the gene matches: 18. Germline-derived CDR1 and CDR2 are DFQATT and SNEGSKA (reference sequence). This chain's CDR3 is CSARTSGGIPKEVAYEQYF. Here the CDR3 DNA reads TGCAGTGCTAGGACTAGCGGGGGGATCCCAAAGGAAGTCGCGTACGAGCAGTACTTC.

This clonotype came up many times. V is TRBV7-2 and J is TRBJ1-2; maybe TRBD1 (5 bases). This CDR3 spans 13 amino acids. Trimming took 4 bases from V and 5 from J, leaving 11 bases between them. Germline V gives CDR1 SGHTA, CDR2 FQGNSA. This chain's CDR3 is CASSSRDGYGYTF. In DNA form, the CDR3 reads TGTGCCAGCAGCTCCAGGGATGGGTATGGCTACACCTTC. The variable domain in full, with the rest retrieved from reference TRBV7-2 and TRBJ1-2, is GAGVSQSPSNKVTEKGKDVELRCDPISGHTALYWYRQSLGQGLEFLIYFQGNSAPDKSGLPSDRFSAERTGGSVSTLTIQRTQQEDSAVYLCASSSRDGYGYTFGSGTRLTVV.

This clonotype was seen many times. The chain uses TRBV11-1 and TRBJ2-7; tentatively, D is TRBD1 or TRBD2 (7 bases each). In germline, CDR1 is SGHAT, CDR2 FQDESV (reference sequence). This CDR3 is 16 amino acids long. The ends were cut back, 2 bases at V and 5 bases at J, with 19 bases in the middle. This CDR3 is CASSLRSGAGGDEQYF. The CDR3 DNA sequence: TGTGCCAGCAGCTTACGCTCCGGGGCAGGGGGGGACGAGCAGTACTTC.

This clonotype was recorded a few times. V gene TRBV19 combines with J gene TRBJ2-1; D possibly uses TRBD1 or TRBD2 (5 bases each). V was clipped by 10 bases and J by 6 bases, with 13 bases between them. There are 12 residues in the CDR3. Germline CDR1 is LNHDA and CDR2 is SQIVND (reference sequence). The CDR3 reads CATRPGPNEQFF. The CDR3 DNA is TGTGCCACCCGACCGGGGCCCAATGAGCAGTTCTTC.

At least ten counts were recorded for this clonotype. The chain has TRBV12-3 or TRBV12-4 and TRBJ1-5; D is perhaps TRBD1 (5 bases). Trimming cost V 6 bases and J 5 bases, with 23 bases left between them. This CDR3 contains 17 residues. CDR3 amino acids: CASSRGDPGLDYQPQHF. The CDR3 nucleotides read TGTGCCAGCAGCCGCGGGGACCCGGGCCTTGATTATCAGCCCCAGCATTTT.